This is a list of T cell receptor beta chains from one sample in a study of T cells in Graves' hyperthyroidism and ophthalmopathy. Via MiXCR, TCRdb re-called the multiplex PCR reads, giving one row per CDR3 protein. The sample holds 530,000 or so distinct CDR3 sequences; 17% are singletons and the top ten take 17%. Sequenced sample: blood. These receptors were obtained from a woman younger than 30 with Graves' ophthalmopathy. CDR3s include the opening cysteine and the closing phenylalanine or tryptophan. Fields, in order: V gene, D gene, CDR3 length, clone size, J gene, CDR3 DNA, CDR3 protein. A D gene is named only where the DNA matches it firmly. The size of a clone is reported for some rows only, either as once, few or many, or as a class for expanded clones.

v_gene: TRBV15; d_gene: TRBD1; len: 15; abundance: few; j_gene: TRBJ1-4; CDR3nt: TGTGCCACCAGCACTACAGGGGGCCGGGGTGAAAAACTGTTTTTT; CDR3aa: CATSTTGGRGEKLFF
v_gene: TRBV12-3/TRBV12-4; d_gene: NA; len: 14; abundance: many; j_gene: TRBJ1-5; CDR3nt: TGTGCCAGCAGTTGGAGGGGGTCGAGTCAGCCCCAGCATTTT; CDR3aa: CASSWRGSSQPQHF
v_gene: TRBV7-3; d_gene: TRBD2; len: 16; abundance: NA; j_gene: TRBJ2-1; CDR3nt: TGTGCCAGCAGCTTAACGGGGAGCGGGGGGGCCAATGAGCAGTTCTTC; CDR3aa: CASSLTGSGGANEQFF
v_gene: TRBV30; d_gene: TRBD1; len: 14; abundance: many; j_gene: TRBJ1-3; CDR3nt: TGTGCCTGGAGTGAGGGGGCGCTTGGAAACACCATATATTTT; CDR3aa: CAWSEGALGNTIYF
v_gene: TRBV7-9; d_gene: NA; len: 14; abundance: few; j_gene: TRBJ2-7; CDR3nt: TGTGCCAGCAGCCCTACAGGGAGAGCCTACGAGCAGTACTTC; CDR3aa: CASSPTGRAYEQYF
v_gene: TRBV20-1; d_gene: NA; len: 16; abundance: many; j_gene: TRBJ2-4; CDR3nt: TGCAGTGCTAGAAACAACAGGGACTTAGCCAAAAACATTCAGTACTTC; CDR3aa: CSARNNRDLAKNIQYF
v_gene: TRBV7-9; d_gene: TRBD2; len: 19; abundance: once; j_gene: TRBJ2-3; CDR3nt: TGTGCCAGCAGTTGGGGACTAGCGGGGGGGACCAGGGGTGCAGATACGCAGTATTTT; CDR3aa: CASSWGLAGGTRGADTQYF
v_gene: TRBV6-2/TRBV6-3; d_gene: NA; len: 15; abundance: few; j_gene: TRBJ1-1; CDR3nt: TGTGCCAGCAGTTACCGTTTCGCCAGGGTGACTGAAGCTTTCTTT; CDR3aa: CASSYRFARVTEAFF
v_gene: TRBV10-3; d_gene: TRBD2; len: 17; abundance: NA; j_gene: TRBJ2-3; CDR3nt: TGTGCCATCAGGCCGGGACTAGCGGTTACGAGCACAGATACGCAGTATTTT; CDR3aa: CAIRPGLAVTSTDTQYF
v_gene: TRBV12-3/TRBV12-4; d_gene: NA; len: 14; abundance: NA; j_gene: TRBJ1-2; CDR3nt: TGTGCCAGCAGCCGAGGACGGATTAACTATGGCTACACCTTC; CDR3aa: CASSRGRINYGYTF
v_gene: TRBV7-2; d_gene: NA; len: 15; abundance: NA; j_gene: TRBJ1-4; CDR3nt: TGTGCCAGCAGTTACCCCCGGGGGGGCGGCGGAAAACTGTTTTTT; CDR3aa: CASSYPRGGGGKLFF
v_gene: TRBV6-5; d_gene: TRBD2; len: 18; abundance: many; j_gene: TRBJ2-3; CDR3nt: TGTGCCAGCAGTTACTCGAAGCGGGCTAGCGGAAGCACAGATACGCAGTATTTT; CDR3aa: CASSYSKRASGSTDTQYF
v_gene: TRBV28; d_gene: TRBD2; len: 15; abundance: few; j_gene: TRBJ2-2; CDR3nt: TGTGCCAGCACCGAGGGAGGGTCAAACACCGGGGAGCTGTTTTTT; CDR3aa: CASTEGGSNTGELFF
v_gene: TRBV7-9; d_gene: NA; len: 15; abundance: many; j_gene: TRBJ2-3; CDR3nt: TGTGCCAGCTCTCCTCTGGTTTCCGGAGCAGATACGCAGTATTTT; CDR3aa: CASSPLVSGADTQYF
v_gene: TRBV6-1; d_gene: NA; len: 14; abundance: many; j_gene: TRBJ2-7; CDR3nt: TGTGCCAGCAGCGAGGGATGGGGTCCCTACGAGCAGTACTTC; CDR3aa: CASSEGWGPYEQYF
v_gene: TRBV27; d_gene: NA; len: 17; abundance: many; j_gene: TRBJ1-1; CDR3nt: TGTGCCAGCAGTTTATGGTGGCCAGGCCGTTTGAACACTGAAGCTTTCTTT; CDR3aa: CASSLWWPGRLNTEAFF
v_gene: TRBV28; d_gene: TRBD1; len: 15; abundance: few; j_gene: TRBJ2-7; CDR3nt: TGTGCCAGCAGTCCGGGGGACAGGGGGATCTACGAGCAGTACTTC; CDR3aa: CASSPGDRGIYEQYF
v_gene: TRBV7-2; d_gene: TRBD2; len: 16; abundance: many; j_gene: TRBJ2-5; CDR3nt: TGTGCCAGCAGCCCATTTAGCGGGAAAGGGCAAGAGACCCAGTACTTC; CDR3aa: CASSPFSGKGQETQYF
v_gene: TRBV28; d_gene: NA; len: 14; abundance: NA; j_gene: TRBJ1-2; CDR3nt: TGTGCCAGCAGTTTTACGACAGACCTCGGGGGCTACACCTTC; CDR3aa: CASSFTTDLGGYTF
v_gene: TRBV7-9; d_gene: NA; len: 13; abundance: NA; j_gene: TRBJ1-4; CDR3nt: TGTGCCAGTGCCCCCACCTTCGATGAAAAACTGTTTTTT; CDR3aa: CASAPTFDEKLFF
v_gene: TRBV20-1; d_gene: NA; len: 12; abundance: many; j_gene: TRBJ1-4; CDR3nt: TGCAGTGCCCACAGGGAGGGTGAAAAACTGTTTTTT; CDR3aa: CSAHREGEKLFF
v_gene: TRBV28; d_gene: TRBD1; len: 16; abundance: many; j_gene: TRBJ2-1; CDR3nt: TGTGCCAGCAGTCCCAGCACAGGGGGTTCCTACAATGAGCAGTTCTTC; CDR3aa: CASSPSTGGSYNEQFF
v_gene: TRBV3-1; d_gene: TRBD2; len: 18; abundance: many; j_gene: TRBJ2-2; CDR3nt: TGTGCCAGCAGCCTCACCTATACTAGCGGGGAGAACACCGGGGAGCTGTTTTTT; CDR3aa: CASSLTYTSGENTGELFF
v_gene: TRBV6-1; d_gene: TRBD1; len: 15; abundance: few; j_gene: TRBJ1-1; CDR3nt: TGTGCCAGCAGTGAGGGGACAGTCATGAACACTGAAGCTTTCTTT; CDR3aa: CASSEGTVMNTEAFF
v_gene: TRBV6-1; d_gene: NA; len: 14; abundance: few; j_gene: TRBJ2-2; CDR3nt: TGTGCCAGCAGTTATCAGGGTGGCACCGGGGAGCTGTTTTTT; CDR3aa: CASSYQGGTGELFF
v_gene: TRBV28; d_gene: NA; len: 15; abundance: many; j_gene: TRBJ2-1; CDR3nt: TGTGCCAGCAGTTTATCAGGTTCCCCTTACAATGAGCAGTTCTTC; CDR3aa: CASSLSGSPYNEQFF
v_gene: TRBV4-2; d_gene: NA; len: 15; abundance: once; j_gene: TRBJ2-5; CDR3nt: TGTGCCAGCAGCCTTATCAGACCGGCGCAAGAGACCCAGTACTTC; CDR3aa: CASSLIRPAQETQYF
v_gene: TRBV28; d_gene: TRBD1; len: 17; abundance: NA; j_gene: TRBJ1-1; CDR3nt: TGTGCCAGCAGTCCGATCGGGGACAGGTCTGTGAGCACTGAAGCTTTCTTT; CDR3aa: CASSPIGDRSVSTEAFF
v_gene: TRBV5-1; d_gene: NA; len: 15; abundance: many; j_gene: TRBJ2-3; CDR3nt: TGCGCCAGCAGCTACCGTGATGGCTTCACAGATACGCAGTATTTT; CDR3aa: CASSYRDGFTDTQYF
v_gene: TRBV28; d_gene: NA; len: 13; abundance: NA; j_gene: TRBJ2-5; CDR3nt: TGTGCCAGCATTTCGAGGGCAGAAGAGACCCAGTACTTC; CDR3aa: CASISRAEETQYF
v_gene: TRBV27; d_gene: TRBD2; len: 15; abundance: many; j_gene: TRBJ2-3; CDR3nt: TGTGCCAGCAGTTTGGGAGGGGTCCTCACAGATACGCAGTATTTT; CDR3aa: CASSLGGVLTDTQYF
v_gene: TRBV27; d_gene: NA; len: 16; abundance: NA; j_gene: TRBJ2-1; CDR3nt: TGTGCCAGCAGGGCATGGACAGAACGTTACTACAATGAGCAGTTCTTC; CDR3aa: CASRAWTERYYNEQFF
v_gene: TRBV6-2/TRBV6-3; d_gene: TRBD2; len: 13; abundance: many; j_gene: TRBJ2-7; CDR3nt: TGTGCCAGCAGTTTAGCGGGAATCGACGAGCAGTACTTC; CDR3aa: CASSLAGIDEQYF
v_gene: TRBV18; d_gene: NA; len: 17; abundance: few; j_gene: TRBJ1-2; CDR3nt: TGTGCCAGCTCACCAATTAATTACCCAGGGTTTTACTATGGCTACACCTTC; CDR3aa: CASSPINYPGFYYGYTF
v_gene: TRBV20-1; d_gene: TRBD2; len: 15; abundance: NA; j_gene: TRBJ2-7; CDR3nt: TGCAGTGCTGCCCTTGCGGGGGGACTGACCTACGAGCAGTACTTC; CDR3aa: CSAALAGGLTYEQYF
v_gene: TRBV4-3; d_gene: NA; len: 14; abundance: NA; j_gene: TRBJ1-2; CDR3nt: TGCGCCAGCAGCCAAGACTGGCAGGACTATGGCTACACCTTC; CDR3aa: CASSQDWQDYGYTF
v_gene: TRBV20-1; d_gene: NA; len: 14; abundance: few; j_gene: TRBJ2-3; CDR3nt: TGCAGTGCTAGGCTAGCCCTTAGCACAGATACGCAGTATTTT; CDR3aa: CSARLALSTDTQYF
v_gene: TRBV28; d_gene: TRBD2; len: 16; abundance: NA; j_gene: TRBJ2-3; CDR3nt: TGTGCCAGCAGTGGGACTAGCGGGAGTATGACAGATACGCAGTATTTT; CDR3aa: CASSGTSGSMTDTQYF
v_gene: TRBV28; d_gene: NA; len: 16; abundance: NA; j_gene: TRBJ2-6; CDR3nt: TGTGCCAGCAGTTTGGGTACGTTCTCTGGGGCCAACGTCCTGACTTTC; CDR3aa: CASSLGTFSGANVLTF
v_gene: TRBV7-2; d_gene: TRBD1; len: 14; abundance: few; j_gene: TRBJ1-2; CDR3nt: TGTGCCAGCAGCTTAATGACAGGGAGCTATGGCTACACCTTC; CDR3aa: CASSLMTGSYGYTF
v_gene: TRBV6-1; d_gene: NA; len: 13; abundance: NA; j_gene: TRBJ2-2; CDR3nt: TGTGCCACCTCTACACCCTCGGGCGGGGAGCTGTTTTTT; CDR3aa: CATSTPSGGELFF
v_gene: TRBV7-9; d_gene: TRBD2; len: 14; abundance: NA; j_gene: TRBJ2-5; CDR3nt: TGTGCCAGCAGCTTATGGGGGGAGGGAGAGACCCAGTACTTC; CDR3aa: CASSLWGEGETQYF
v_gene: TRBV6-1; d_gene: TRBD1; len: 14; abundance: many; j_gene: TRBJ1-1; CDR3nt: TGTGCCAGCACTTTGGACAGGGGGGACACTGAAGCTTTCTTT; CDR3aa: CASTLDRGDTEAFF
v_gene: TRBV20-1; d_gene: TRBD2; len: 14; abundance: NA; j_gene: TRBJ2-2; CDR3nt: TGCAGTGCTAGCGGGAGGGCCGGAACCGGGGAGCTGTTTTTT; CDR3aa: CSASGRAGTGELFF
v_gene: TRBV20-1; d_gene: TRBD1; len: 16; abundance: many; j_gene: TRBJ1-2; CDR3nt: TGCAGTGCTAGAGATCTTGACAGGGGGGACAACTATGGCTACACCTTC; CDR3aa: CSARDLDRGDNYGYTF
v_gene: TRBV30; d_gene: NA; len: 13; abundance: many; j_gene: TRBJ1-5; CDR3nt: TGTGCCTGGAGTGTTGAGGGTGTTCAGCCCCAGCATTTT; CDR3aa: CAWSVEGVQPQHF
v_gene: TRBV4-1; d_gene: NA; len: 16; abundance: NA; j_gene: TRBJ2-3; CDR3nt: TGCGCCAGCAGCCAAGATGAAGGGGGTGACACAGATACGCAGTATTTT; CDR3aa: CASSQDEGGDTDTQYF
v_gene: TRBV28; d_gene: NA; len: 17; abundance: NA; j_gene: TRBJ2-6; CDR3nt: TGTGCCAGCAGTTCCTCCCCCCATTTCTCTGGGGCCAACGTCCTGACTTTC; CDR3aa: CASSSSPHFSGANVLTF
v_gene: TRBV27; d_gene: TRBD2; len: 16; abundance: many; j_gene: TRBJ2-1; CDR3nt: TGTGCCAGCAGTGGAACTAGCGGGCACTCCTACAATGAGCAGTTCTTC; CDR3aa: CASSGTSGHSYNEQFF
v_gene: TRBV6-1; d_gene: NA; len: 15; abundance: many; j_gene: TRBJ2-7; CDR3nt: TGTGCCAGCAGTGATCGGGGCCGTAAAGCCTACGAGCAGTACTTC; CDR3aa: CASSDRGRKAYEQYF
v_gene: TRBV19; d_gene: NA; len: 15; abundance: NA; j_gene: TRBJ1-1; CDR3nt: TGTGCCAGTAGTATAGGGGACTACGGGGGCACTGAAGCTTTCTTT; CDR3aa: CASSIGDYGGTEAFF
v_gene: TRBV12-3/TRBV12-4; d_gene: NA; len: 14; abundance: many; j_gene: TRBJ1-2; CDR3nt: TGTGCCAGCAGATTGGGAGTAACTAACTATGGCTACACCTTC; CDR3aa: CASRLGVTNYGYTF
v_gene: TRBV20-1; d_gene: NA; len: 16; abundance: NA; j_gene: TRBJ2-5; CDR3nt: TGCAGTGCTTCGCCTCCACGCGGGGCCTTTCAAGAGACCCAGTACTTC; CDR3aa: CSASPPRGAFQETQYF